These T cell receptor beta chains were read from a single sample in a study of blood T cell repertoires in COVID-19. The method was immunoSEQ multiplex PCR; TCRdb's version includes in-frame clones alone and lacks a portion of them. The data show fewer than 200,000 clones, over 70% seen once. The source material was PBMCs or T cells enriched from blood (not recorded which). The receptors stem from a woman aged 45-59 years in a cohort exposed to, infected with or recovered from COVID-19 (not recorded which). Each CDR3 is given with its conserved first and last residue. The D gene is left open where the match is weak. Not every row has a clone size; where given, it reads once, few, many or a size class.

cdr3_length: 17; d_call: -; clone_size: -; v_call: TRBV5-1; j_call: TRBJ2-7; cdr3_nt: TGCGCCAGCAGCTTACTTCTAATGGACAGTGTCTCCTACGAGCAGTACTTC; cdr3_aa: CASSLLLMDSVSYEQYF
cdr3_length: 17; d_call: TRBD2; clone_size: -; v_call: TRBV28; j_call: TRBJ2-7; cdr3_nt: TGTGCCAGCAGTTTATCTACCGGGCGGGAGGGACGGTACGAGCAGTACTTC; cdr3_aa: CASSLSTGREGRYEQYF
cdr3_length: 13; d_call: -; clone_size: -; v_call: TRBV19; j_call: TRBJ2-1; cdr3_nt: TGTGCCAGTGCCCTTGTAGTCTCCAATGAGCAGTTCTTC; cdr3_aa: CASALVVSNEQFF
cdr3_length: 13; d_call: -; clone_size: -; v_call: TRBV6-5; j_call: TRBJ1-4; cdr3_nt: TGTGCCAGTGGGGGAGGGGTTGATGAAAAACTGTTTTTT; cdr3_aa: CASGGGVDEKLFF
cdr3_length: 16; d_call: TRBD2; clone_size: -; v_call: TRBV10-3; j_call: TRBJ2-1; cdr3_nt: TGTGCCATCAGTGATGATGGGCGGGGGGGCCCCCATGAGCAGTTCTTC; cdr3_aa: CAISDDGRGGPHEQFF
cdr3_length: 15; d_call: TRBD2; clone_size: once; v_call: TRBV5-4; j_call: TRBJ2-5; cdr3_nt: TGTGCCAGCAGCAGGGAGCGGGAGCGGTCAGAGACCCAGTACTTC; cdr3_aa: CASSRERERSETQYF
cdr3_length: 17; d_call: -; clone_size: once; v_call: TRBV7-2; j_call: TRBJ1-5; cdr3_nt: TGTGCCAGCAGCTTACGTATCAGAGGGTCGGGCAATCAGCCCCAGCATTTT; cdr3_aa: CASSLRIRGSGNQPQHF
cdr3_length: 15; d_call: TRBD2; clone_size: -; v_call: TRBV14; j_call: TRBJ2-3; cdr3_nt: TGTGCCAGCAGAAAGGCGGGGGGCTCGAAAGATACGCAGTATTTT; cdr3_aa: CASRKAGGSKDTQYF
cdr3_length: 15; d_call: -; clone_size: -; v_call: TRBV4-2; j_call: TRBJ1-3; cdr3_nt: TGTGCCAGCAGCCAAGACAGGGAAACTGGAAACACCATATATTTT; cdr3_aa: CASSQDRETGNTIYF
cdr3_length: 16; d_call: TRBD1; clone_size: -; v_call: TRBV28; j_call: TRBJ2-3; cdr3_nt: TGTGCCAGCACCGGGACAGGGTCCTTTCGCACAGATACGCAGTATTTT; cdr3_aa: CASTGTGSFRTDTQYF
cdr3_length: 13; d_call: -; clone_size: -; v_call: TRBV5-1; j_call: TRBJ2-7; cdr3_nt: TGCGCCAGCAGCTTGCAGGGATACTACGAGCAGTACTTC; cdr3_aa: CASSLQGYYEQYF
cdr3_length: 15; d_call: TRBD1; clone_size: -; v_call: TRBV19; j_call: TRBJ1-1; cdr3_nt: TGTGCCAGTACCCCCCGGGACAGCTTGAACACTGAAGCTTTCTTT; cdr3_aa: CASTPRDSLNTEAFF
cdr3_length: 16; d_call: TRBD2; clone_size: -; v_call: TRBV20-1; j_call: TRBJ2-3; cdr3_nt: TGCAGTGCTAGTCCTAGCGGGGGCCTCGGGGCAGATACGCAGTATTTT; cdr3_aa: CSASPSGGLGADTQYF
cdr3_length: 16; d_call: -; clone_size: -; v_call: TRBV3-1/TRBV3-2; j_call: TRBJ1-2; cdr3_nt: TGTGCCAGCAGCCCTACAGGAACAGTGGGGGGTTATGGCTACACCTTC; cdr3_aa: CASSPTGTVGGYGYTF
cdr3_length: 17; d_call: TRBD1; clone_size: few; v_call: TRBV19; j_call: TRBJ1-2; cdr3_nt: TGTGCCAGTAGCACTACGGGACAGGGAACCCCCTACTATGGCTACACCTTC; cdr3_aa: CASSTTGQGTPYYGYTF
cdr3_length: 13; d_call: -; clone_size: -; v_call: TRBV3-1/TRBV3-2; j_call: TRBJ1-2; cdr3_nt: TGTGCCAGCAGCCAGAGGGGGAATAATGGCTACACCTTC; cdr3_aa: CASSQRGNNGYTF
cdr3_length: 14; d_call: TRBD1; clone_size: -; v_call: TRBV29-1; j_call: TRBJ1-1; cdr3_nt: TGCAGCGACCGGGACAGGGGATTTGGGACTGAAGCTTTCTTT; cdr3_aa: CSDRDRGFGTEAFF
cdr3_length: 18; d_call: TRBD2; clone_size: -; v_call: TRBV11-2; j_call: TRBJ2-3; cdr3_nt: TGTGCCAGCAGCTTAGAAGGTGCTAGCGGGAGGCTCACAGATACGCAGTATTTT; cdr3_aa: CASSLEGASGRLTDTQYF
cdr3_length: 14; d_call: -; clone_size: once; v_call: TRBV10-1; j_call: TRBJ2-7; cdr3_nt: TGCGCCAGCAGTGACTCCCGGGAGATGGACGAGCAGTACTTC; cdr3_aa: CASSDSREMDEQYF
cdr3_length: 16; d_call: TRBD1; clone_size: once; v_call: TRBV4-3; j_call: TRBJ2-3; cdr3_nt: TGCGCCAGCAGCCAAGATTCAGGCAGGGACAGGGATACGCAGTATTTT; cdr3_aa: CASSQDSGRDRDTQYF
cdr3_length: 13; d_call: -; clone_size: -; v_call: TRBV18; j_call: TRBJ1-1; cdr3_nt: TGTGCCAGCTCACCTACGGCGCAGGCCGAAGCTTTCTTT; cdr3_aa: CASSPTAQAEAFF
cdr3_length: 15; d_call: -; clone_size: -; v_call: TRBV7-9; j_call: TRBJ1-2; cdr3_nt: TGTGCCAGCAGCCGATACACAGGGCCTGATTATGGCTACACCTTC; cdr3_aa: CASSRYTGPDYGYTF
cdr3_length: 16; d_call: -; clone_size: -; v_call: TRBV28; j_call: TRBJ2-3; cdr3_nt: TGTGCCAGCACCACGGCCGGGACTTCTTGGGCAGATACGCAGTATTTT; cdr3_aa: CASTTAGTSWADTQYF
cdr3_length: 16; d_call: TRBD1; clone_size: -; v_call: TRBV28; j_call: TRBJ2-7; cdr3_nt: TGTGCCAGCAGCCTAGTCCCGGGACAGGGTACCTACGAGCAGTACTTC; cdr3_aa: CASSLVPGQGTYEQYF
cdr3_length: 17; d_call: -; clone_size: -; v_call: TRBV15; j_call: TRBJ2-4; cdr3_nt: TGTGCCACCAGCAGAGATCAGGGATCCCTAGCCAAAAACATTCAGTACTTC; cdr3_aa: CATSRDQGSLAKNIQYF
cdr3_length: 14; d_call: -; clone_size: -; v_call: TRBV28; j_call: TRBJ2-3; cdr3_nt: TGTGCCAGCAGTTTAAACACGGGGGCAGATACGCAGTATTTT; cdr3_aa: CASSLNTGADTQYF
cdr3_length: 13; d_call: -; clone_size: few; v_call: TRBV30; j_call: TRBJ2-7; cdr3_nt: TGTGCCTGGAGCTCCGGGACAATAGACGAGCAGTACTTC; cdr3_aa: CAWSSGTIDEQYF
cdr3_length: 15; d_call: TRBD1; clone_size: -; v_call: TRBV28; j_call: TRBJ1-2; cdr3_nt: TGTGCCAGCAGTGGGGGACAGGGCGAAAGCCTAGGCTACACCTTC; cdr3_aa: CASSGGQGESLGYTF
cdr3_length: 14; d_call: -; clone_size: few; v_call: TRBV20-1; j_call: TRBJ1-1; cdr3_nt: TGCAGTGCTAGTGGGTACGGGGGAAACACTGAAGCTTTCTTT; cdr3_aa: CSASGYGGNTEAFF
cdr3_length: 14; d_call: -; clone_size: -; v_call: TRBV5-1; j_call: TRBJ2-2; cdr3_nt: TGCGCCAGCAGCTTGAGAGGGAACGGCGGGGAGCTGTTTTTT; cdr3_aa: CASSLRGNGGELFF
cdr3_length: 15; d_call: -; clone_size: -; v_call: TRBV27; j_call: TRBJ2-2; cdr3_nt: TGTGCCAGCAGTTTACTTTGGGAGCTGGGCGGGGAGCTGTTTTTT; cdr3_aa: CASSLLWELGGELFF
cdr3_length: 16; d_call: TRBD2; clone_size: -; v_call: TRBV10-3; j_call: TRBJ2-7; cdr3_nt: TGTGCCATCAGCTCCCGACTAGCGGGAGCCCCAGGGGAGCAGTACTTC; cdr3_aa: CAISSRLAGAPGEQYF
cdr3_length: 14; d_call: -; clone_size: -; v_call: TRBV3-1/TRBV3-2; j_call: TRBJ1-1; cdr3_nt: TGTGCCAGCAGCCAAGATCCAGGGAACACTGAAGCTTTCTTT; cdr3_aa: CASSQDPGNTEAFF
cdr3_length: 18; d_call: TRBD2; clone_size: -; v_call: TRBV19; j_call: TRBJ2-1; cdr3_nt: TGTGCCAGTAGTATATTACCTCTAGCGGGAGGCCGGAACAATGAGCAGTTCTTC; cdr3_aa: CASSILPLAGGRNNEQFF
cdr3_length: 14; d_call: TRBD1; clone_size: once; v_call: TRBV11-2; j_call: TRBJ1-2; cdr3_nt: TGTGCCAGCAGCAGATCGACAGGGAACTATGGCTACACCTTC; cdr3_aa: CASSRSTGNYGYTF
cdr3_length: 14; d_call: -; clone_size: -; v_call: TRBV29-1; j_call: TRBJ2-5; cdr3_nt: TGCAGCGTTGATGGGCCCAACCTAAGTTGGACCCAGTACTTC; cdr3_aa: CSVDGPNLSWTQYF
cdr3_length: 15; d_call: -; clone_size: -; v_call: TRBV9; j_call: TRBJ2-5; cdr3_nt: TGTGCCAGCAGCGTAGGGTGGGGAGTCGGGGAGACCCAGTACTTC; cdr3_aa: CASSVGWGVGETQYF
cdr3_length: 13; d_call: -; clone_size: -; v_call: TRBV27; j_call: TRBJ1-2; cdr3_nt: TGTGCCAGCAGTTTAGACGGACACTTTGGGGTTTCCTTC; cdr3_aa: CASSLDGHFGVSF
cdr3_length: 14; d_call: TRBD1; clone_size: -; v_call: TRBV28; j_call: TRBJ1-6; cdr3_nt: TGTGCCAGCAGCTCCGGGACAGGGTATTTTTCCCTCCACTTT; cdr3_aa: CASSSGTGYFSLHF
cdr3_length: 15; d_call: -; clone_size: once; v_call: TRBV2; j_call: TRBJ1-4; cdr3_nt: TGTGCCAGCAGTACTGGGACTACTCTAGGGGAAAAACTGTTTTTT; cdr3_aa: CASSTGTTLGEKLFF
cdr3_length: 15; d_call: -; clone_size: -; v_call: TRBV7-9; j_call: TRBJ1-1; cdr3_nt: TGTGCCAGCAGCCCCCCGGTAATGAGGGTACCTGAAGCTTTCTTT; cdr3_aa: CASSPPVMRVPEAFF
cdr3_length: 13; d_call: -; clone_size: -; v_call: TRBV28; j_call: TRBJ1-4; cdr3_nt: TGTGCCAGCAGTTCAGGGGATCGAGAAAAACTGTTTTTT; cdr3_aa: CASSSGDREKLFF
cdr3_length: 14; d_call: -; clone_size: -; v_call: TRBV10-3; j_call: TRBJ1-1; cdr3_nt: TGTGCCATCAGTGAGTCGACAGCAGACACTGAAGCTTTCTTT; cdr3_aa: CAISESTADTEAFF
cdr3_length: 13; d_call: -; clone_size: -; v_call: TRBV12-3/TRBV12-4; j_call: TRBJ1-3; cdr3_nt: TGTGCCACGAGTAGGGGCACTGGAAACACCATATATTTT; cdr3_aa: CATSRGTGNTIYF
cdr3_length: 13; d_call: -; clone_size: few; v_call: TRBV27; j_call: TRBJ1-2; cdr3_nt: TGTGCCAGCAGAACAGGGAATATGGGTGGCTACACCTTC; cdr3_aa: CASRTGNMGGYTF
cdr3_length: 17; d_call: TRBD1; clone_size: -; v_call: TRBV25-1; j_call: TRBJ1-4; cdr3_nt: TGTGCCAGCAGTGAATCGGAGACAGGGGGGAACTTTGAAAAACTGTTTTTT; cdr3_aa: CASSESETGGNFEKLFF
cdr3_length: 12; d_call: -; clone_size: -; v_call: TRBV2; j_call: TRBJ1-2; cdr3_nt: TGTGCCAGCAGTGAGAGGAACTATGGCTACACCTTC; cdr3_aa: CASSERNYGYTF
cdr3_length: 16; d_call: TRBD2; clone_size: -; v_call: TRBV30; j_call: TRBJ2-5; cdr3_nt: TGTGCCTGGAGTGTACAGACTAGCGGGGGGCGAGAGACCCAGTACTTC; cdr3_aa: CAWSVQTSGGRETQYF
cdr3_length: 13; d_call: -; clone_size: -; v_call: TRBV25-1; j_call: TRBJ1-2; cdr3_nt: TGTGCCAGCAGTGAATATCAGGATTCGGGCTACACCTTC; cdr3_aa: CASSEYQDSGYTF
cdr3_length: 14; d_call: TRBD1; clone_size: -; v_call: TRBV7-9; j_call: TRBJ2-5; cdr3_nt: TGTGCCAGCAGCCCCCGGACAGGTCAAGAGACCCAGTACTTC; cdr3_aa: CASSPRTGQETQYF
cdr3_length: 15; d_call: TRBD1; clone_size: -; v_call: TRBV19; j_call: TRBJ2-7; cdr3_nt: TGTGCCAGTAGTATGGGGACAGGGTTGTTGTACGAGCAGTACTTC; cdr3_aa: CASSMGTGLLYEQYF
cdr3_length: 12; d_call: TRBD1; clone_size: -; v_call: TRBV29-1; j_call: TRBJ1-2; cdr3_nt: TGCAGCGCGGGACAGGGTGGCTATGGCTACACCTTC; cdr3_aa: CSAGQGGYGYTF